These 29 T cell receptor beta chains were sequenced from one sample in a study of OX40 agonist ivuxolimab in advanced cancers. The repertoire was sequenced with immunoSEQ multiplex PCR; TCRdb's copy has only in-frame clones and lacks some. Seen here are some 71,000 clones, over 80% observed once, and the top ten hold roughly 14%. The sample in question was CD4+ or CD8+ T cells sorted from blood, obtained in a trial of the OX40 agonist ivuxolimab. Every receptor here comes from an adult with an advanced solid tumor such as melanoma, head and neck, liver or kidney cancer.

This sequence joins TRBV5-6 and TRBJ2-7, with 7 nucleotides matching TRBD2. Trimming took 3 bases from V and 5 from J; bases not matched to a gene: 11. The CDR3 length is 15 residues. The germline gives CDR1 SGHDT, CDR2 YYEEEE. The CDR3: CASSSPPAGFNEQYF. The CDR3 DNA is TGTGCCAGCAGCTCGCCCCCAGCGGGATTCAACGAGCAGTACTTC. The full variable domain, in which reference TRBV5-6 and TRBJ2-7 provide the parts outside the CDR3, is DAGVTQSPTHLIKTRGQQVTLRCSPKSGHDTVSWYQQALGQGPQFIFQYYEEEERQRGNFPDRFSGHQFPNYSSELNVNALLLGDSALYLCASSSPPAGFNEQYFGPGTRLTVT.

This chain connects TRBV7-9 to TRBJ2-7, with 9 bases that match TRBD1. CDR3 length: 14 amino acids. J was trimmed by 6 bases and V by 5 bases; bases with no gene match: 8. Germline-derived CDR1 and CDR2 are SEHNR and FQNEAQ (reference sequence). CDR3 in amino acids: CASSDRDRATEQYF. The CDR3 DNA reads TGTGCCAGCAGCGACCGGGACAGGGCGACCGAGCAGTACTTC.

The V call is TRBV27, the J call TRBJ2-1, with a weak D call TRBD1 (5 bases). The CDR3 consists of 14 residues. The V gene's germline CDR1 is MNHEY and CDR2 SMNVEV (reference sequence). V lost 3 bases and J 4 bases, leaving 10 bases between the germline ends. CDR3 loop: CASSLGQGYNEQFF. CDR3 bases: TGTGCCAGCAGTTTGGGCCAGGGTTACAATGAGCAGTTCTTC.

This CDR3 is CASSPQGTGSNEQYF. In nucleotides, the CDR3 is TGCGCCAGCAGCCCCCAGGGGACAGGGTCCAACGAGCAGTACTTC. The chain employs TRBV4-3 and TRBJ2-7; 9 bases fit TRBD1. The CDR3 totals 15 residues. Unmatched junction bases numbered 9, after V lost 4 bases and J lost 5 bases. Germline assignment: CDR1 LGHNA and CDR2 YSLEER.

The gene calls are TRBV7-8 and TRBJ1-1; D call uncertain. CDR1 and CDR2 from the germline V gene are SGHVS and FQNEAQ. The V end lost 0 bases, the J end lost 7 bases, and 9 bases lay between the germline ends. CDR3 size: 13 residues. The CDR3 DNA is TGTGCCAGCAGCTTAGCGCTGGGAGGTGAAGCTTTCTTT. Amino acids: CASSLALGGEAFF.

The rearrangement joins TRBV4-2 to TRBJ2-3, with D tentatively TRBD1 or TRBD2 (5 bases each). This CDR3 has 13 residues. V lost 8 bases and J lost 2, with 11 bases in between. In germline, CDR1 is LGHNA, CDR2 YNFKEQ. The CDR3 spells CASGGDDTDTQYF. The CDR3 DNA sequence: TGTGCCAGCGGGGGAGACGACACAGATACGCAGTATTTT.

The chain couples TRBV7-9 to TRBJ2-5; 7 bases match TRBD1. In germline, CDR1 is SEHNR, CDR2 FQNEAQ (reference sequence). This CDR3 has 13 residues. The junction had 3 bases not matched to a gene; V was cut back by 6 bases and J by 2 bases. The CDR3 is CASRQGQQETQYF. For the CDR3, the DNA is TGTGCCAGCAGACAGGGACAGCAAGAGACCCAGTACTTC.

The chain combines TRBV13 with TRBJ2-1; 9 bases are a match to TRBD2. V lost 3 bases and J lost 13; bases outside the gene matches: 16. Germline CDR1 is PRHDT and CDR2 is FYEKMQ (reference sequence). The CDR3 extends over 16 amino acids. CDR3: CASSFRTSARKRDQFF. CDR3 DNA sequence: TGTGCCAGCAGCTTCCGGACTAGCGCTAGGAAGAGAGATCAGTTCTTC. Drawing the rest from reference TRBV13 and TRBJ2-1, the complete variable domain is AAGVIQSPRHLIKEKRETATLKCYPIPRHDTVYWYQQGPGQDPQFLISFYEKMQSDKGSIPDRFSAQQFSDYHSELNMSSLELGDSALYFCASSFRTSARKRDQFFGPGTRLTVL.

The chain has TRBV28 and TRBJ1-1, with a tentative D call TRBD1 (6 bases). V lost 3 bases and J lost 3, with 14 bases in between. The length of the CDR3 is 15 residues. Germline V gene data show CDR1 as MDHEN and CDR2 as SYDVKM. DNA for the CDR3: TGTGCCAGCAGTTTGGGGGCGCTGGGGGACACTGAAGCTTTCTTT. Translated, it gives CASSLGALGDTEAFF.

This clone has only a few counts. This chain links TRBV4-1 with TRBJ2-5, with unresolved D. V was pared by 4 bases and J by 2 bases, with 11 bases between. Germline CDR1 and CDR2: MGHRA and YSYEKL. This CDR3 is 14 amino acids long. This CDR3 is CASSLLSRQETQYF. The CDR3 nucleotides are TGCGCCAGCAGCCTTTTATCTAGACAAGAGACCCAGTACTTC.

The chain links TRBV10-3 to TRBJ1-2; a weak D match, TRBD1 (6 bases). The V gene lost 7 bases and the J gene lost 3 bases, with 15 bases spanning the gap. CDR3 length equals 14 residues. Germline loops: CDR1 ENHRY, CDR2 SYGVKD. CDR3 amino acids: CAITARQDYYGYTF. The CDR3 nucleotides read TGTGCCATCACGGCCCGACAGGATTACTATGGCTACACCTTC.

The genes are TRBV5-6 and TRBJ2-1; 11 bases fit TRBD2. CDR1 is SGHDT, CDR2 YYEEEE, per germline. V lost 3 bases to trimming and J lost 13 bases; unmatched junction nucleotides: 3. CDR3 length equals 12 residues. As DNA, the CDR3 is TGTGCCAGCAGCTCTGGACTAGCGGGCCAGTTCTTC. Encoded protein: CASSSGLAGQFF.

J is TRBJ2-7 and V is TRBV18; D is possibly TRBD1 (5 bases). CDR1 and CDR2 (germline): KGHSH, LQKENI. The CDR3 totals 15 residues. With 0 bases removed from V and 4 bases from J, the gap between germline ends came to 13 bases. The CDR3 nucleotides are TGTGCCAGCTCACCACCCAGGGCCTCCTTGTACGAGCAGTACTTC. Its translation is CASSPPRASLYEQYF.

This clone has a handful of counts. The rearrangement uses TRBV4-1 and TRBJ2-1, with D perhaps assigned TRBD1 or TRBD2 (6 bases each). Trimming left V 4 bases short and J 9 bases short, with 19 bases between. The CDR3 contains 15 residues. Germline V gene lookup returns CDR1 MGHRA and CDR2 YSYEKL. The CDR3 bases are TGCGCCAGCAGCCTCGAGGGGGGCTTATCATTTGAGCAGTTCTTC. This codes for CASSLEGGLSFEQFF.

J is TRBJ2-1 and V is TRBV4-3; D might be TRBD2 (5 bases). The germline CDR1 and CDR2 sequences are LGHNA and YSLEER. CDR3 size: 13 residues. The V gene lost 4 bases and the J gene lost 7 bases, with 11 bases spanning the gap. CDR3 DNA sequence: TGCGCCAGCAGCCCCGCTGGGAGAAATGAGCAGTTCTTC. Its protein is CASSPAGRNEQFF.

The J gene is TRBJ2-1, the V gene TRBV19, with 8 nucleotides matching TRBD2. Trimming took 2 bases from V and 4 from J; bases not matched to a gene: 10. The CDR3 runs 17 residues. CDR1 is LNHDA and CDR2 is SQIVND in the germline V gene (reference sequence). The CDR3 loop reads CASSINSGTYGYNEQFF. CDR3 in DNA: TGTGCCAGTAGTATAAATAGCGGGACCTATGGTTACAATGAGCAGTTCTTC.

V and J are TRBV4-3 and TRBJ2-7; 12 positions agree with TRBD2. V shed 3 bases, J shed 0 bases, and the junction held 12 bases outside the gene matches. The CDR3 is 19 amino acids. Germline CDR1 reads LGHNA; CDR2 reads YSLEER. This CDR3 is CASSHDETSGRGGSYEQYF. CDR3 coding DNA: TGCGCCAGCAGCCATGATGAGACTAGCGGGAGAGGGGGCTCCTACGAGCAGTACTTC.

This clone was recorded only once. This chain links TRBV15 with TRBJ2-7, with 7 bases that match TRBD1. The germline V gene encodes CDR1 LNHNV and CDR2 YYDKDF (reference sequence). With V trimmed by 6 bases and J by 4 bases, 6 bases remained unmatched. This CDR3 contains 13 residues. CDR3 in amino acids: CATSEGGEYEQYF. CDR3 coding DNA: TGTGCCACCAGTGAAGGGGGCGAGTACGAGCAGTACTTC.

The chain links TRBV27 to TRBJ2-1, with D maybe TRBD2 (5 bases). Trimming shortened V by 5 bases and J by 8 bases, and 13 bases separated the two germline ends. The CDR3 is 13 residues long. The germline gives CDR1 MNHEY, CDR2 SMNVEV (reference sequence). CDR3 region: CASSLATGDEQFF. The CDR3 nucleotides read TGTGCCAGCAGTCTAGCCACGGGCGATGAGCAGTTCTTC.

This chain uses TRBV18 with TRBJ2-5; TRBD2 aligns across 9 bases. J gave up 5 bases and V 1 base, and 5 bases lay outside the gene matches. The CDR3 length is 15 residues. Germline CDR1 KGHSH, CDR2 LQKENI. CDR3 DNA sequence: TGTGCCAGCTCACCACAGTTAGCGGGAGATGAGACCCAGTACTTC. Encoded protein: CASSPQLAGDETQYF.

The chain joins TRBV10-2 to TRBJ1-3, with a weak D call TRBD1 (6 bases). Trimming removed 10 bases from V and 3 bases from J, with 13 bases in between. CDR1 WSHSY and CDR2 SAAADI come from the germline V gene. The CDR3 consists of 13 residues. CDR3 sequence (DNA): TGCGCCACCGGGACCAGGGGTGGAAACACCATATATTTT. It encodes CATGTRGGNTIYF.

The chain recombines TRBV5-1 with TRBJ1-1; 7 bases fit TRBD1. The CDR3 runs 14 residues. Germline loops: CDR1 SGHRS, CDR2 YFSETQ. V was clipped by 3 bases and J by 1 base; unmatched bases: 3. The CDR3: CASSWDSSNTEAFF. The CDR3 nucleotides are TGCGCCAGCAGCTGGGACAGTTCGAACACTGAAGCTTTCTTT.

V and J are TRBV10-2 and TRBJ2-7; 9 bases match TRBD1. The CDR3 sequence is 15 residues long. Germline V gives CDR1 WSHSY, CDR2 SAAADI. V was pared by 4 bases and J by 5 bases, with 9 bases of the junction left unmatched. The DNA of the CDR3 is TGCGCCAGCAGTGTACTAAGACAGGGGGAGGACGAGCAGTACTTC. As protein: CASSVLRQGEDEQYF.

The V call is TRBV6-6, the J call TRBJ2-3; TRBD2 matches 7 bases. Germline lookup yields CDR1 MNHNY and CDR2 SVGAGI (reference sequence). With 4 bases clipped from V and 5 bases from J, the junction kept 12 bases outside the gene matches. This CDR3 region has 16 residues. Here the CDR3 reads CASSWGPAGEGDTQYF. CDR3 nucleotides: TGTGCCAGCAGTTGGGGCCCGGCGGGAGAAGGAGATACGCAGTATTTT.

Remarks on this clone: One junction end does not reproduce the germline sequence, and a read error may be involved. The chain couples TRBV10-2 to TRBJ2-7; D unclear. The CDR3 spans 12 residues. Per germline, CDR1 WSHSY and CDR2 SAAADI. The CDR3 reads CASTPAFYEQCF. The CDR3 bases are TGCGCCAGCACTCCGGCCTTCTACGAGCAGTGCTTC.

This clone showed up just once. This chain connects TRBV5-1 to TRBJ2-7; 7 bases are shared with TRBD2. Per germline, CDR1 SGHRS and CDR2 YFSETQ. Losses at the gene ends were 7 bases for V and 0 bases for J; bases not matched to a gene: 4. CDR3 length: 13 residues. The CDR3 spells CASRDYPSYEQYF. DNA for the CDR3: TGCGCCAGCCGGGACTACCCCTCCTACGAGCAGTACTTC.

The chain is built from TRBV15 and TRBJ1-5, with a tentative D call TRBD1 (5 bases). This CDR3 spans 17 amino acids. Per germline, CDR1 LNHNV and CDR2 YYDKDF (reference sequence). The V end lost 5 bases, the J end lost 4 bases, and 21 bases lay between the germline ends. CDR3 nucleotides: TGTGCCACCAGCGGCTGGGGTGGAAGGGGTGAGAATCAGCCCCAGCATTTT. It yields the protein CATSGWGGRGENQPQHF.

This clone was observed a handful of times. The CDR3 is CASSTYNEQFF. The DNA for the CDR3 is TGTGCCAGTAGTACCTACAATGAGCAGTTCTTC. This chain links TRBV19 with TRBJ2-1; no reliable D call. Trimming removed 4 bases from V and 2 bases from J, with 0 bases in between. The CDR3 is made up of 11 amino acids. The germline gives CDR1 LNHDA, CDR2 SQIVND (reference sequence).

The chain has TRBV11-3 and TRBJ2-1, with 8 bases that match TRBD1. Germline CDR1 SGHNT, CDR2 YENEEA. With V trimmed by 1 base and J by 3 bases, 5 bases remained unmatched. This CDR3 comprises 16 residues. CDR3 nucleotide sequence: TGTGCCAGCAGCTTAGTCCACAGGGGGGTCTACAATGAGCAGTTCTTC. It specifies CASSLVHRGVYNEQFF.